This record looks at one T cell receptor beta chain sequence and its context. Its antigen remains unknown. This sample is part of a study of vaccination effects on CD4 cells after COVID-19. There are 16 residues in the CDR3. V was pared by 5 bases and J by 1 base, with 17 bases between. Germline CDR1 MNHNY, CDR2 SVGAGI (reference sequence). CD4+ T cells specific for antigen were expanded with viral peptide pools by the ViraFEST assay before sequencing. Scientists isolated CD4+ T cells after a roughly 9-day culture period ended. Every participant took two doses of the BNT162b2 or mRNA-1273 vaccine. Here immunoSEQ multiplex PCR was the method, and the copy in TCRdb shows in-frame clones only, minus some. The table has almost 30,000 clones, about 74% seen once.

The source is a human donor who received a COVID-19 vaccine. The gene calls are TRBV6-6 and TRBJ1-1; unclear D gene. The sequencing used CD4+ T cells from PBMCs cultured with HCoV-OC43 spike peptides, collected after COVID-19 vaccination. The sample's subset: HCoV-OC43 spike overlapping peptide pool stimulation. CDR3 sequence: CASSPFGGPRNTEAFF. CDR3 in DNA: TGTGCCAGCAGTCCCTTCGGAGGCCCCAGGAACACTGAAGCTTTCTTT.